This T cell receptor (beta chain) is drawn from a study of blood T cell repertoires in COVID-19. V was pared by 5 bases and J by 1 base, with 4 bases of the junction left unmatched. The CDR3 has 15 residues. Germline V gives CDR1 SGHTA, CDR2 FQGTGA. The method was immunoSEQ multiplex PCR; TCRdb's version includes in-frame clones alone and lacks a portion of them. Of 150,000 to 170,000 clones in the sample, approximately 80% were seen once. The sample comprised peripheral blood. This chain joins TRBV7-3 and TRBJ2-2, with 7 bases identical to TRBD1. The TCR was taken from a woman of 80 years or more with acute or convalescent COVID-19. The CDR3 sequence: CASSPQGQNTGELFF. In DNA form, the CDR3 reads TGTGCCAGCAGCCCACAGGGGCAGAACACCGGGGAGCTGTTTTTT. Looking up the rest from reference TRBV7-3 and TRBJ2-2 gives the full variable domain: GAGVSQTPSNKVTEKGKYVELRCDPISGHTALYWYRQSLGQGPEFLIYFQGTGAADDSGLPNDRFFAVRPEGSVSTLKIQRTERGDSAVYLCASSPQGQNTGELFFGEGSRLTVL.